These T cell receptor beta chains were read from a single sample in a study of regulatory T cells in long-lasting Graves disease. TCRdb analysed the multiplex PCR reads with MiXCR anew, one entry per CDR3 protein. The sample has around 450,000 distinct CDR3 sequences, about a fifth seen once. Sequences were derived from peripheral blood mononuclear cells (PBMCs), sampled when the disease was refractory, from a patient treated with antithyroid drugs. These receptors were collected from a female donor with Graves disease. Each CDR3 is given with its conserved first and last residue. D genes are given only for firm matches. Rows give clone size only sometimes, using once, few, many, or a class for an expanded clone.

>.|TRBD1|TRBV6-5|TRBJ2-2
CASSYGDRGPGELFF
TGTGCCAGCAGTTACGGGGACAGGGGACCCGGGGAGCTGTTTTTT
>many|TRBD1|TRBV6-1|TRBJ2-5
CASSTPDRGLETQYF
TGTGCCAGCAGTACCCCGGACAGGGGGCTGGAGACCCAGTACTTC
>.|.|TRBV20-1|TRBJ2-2
CSARRNGQPHTGELFF
TGCAGTGCTAGGCGGAATGGCCAACCCCACACCGGGGAGCTGTTTTTT
>.|TRBD1|TRBV5-5|TRBJ1-2
CASSLSPGGGQGAYGYTF
TGTGCCAGCAGCCTCTCCCCCGGGGGGGGACAGGGGGCTTATGGCTACACCTTC
>few|.|TRBV7-9|TRBJ1-2
CASSDFRGPNYGYTF
TGTGCCAGCAGCGATTTCCGGGGGCCCAACTATGGCTACACCTTC
>many|.|TRBV7-8|TRBJ1-2
CASSIGTLYGYTF
TGTGCCAGCAGCATCGGGACCCTCTATGGCTACACCTTC
>few|TRBD2|TRBV7-3|TRBJ2-1
CASSPRGSSGGSYNEQFF
TGTGCCAGCAGCCCAAGGGGCTCTAGCGGGGGCAGTTACAATGAGCAGTTCTTC
>.|TRBD1|TRBV19|TRBJ1-5
CASRDRAGNQPQHF
TGTGCCAGTAGGGACAGGGCGGGCAATCAGCCCCAGCATTTT
>few|.|TRBV7-9|TRBJ1-4
CASSLVIHGEANEKLFF
TGTGCCAGCAGCTTAGTGATCCACGGGGAAGCTAATGAAAAACTGTTTTTT
>many|TRBD1|TRBV11-2|TRBJ2-7
CASSLSGQFWDEQYF
TGTGCCAGCAGTCTGTCGGGACAGTTTTGGGACGAGCAGTACTTC
>many|.|TRBV7-2|TRBJ2-7
CASSLAAAAPNEQYF
TGTGCCAGCAGCTTAGCGGCGGCAGCCCCCAACGAGCAGTACTTC
>.|.|TRBV7-2|TRBJ2-1
CASGSRLSYNEQFF
TGTGCCAGCGGATCAAGACTTTCCTACAATGAGCAGTTCTTC
>few|.|TRBV6-1|TRBJ2-5
CASSTGVAETQYF
TGTGCCAGCAGCACCGGGGTTGCGGAGACCCAGTACTTC
>.|TRBD2|TRBV29-1|TRBJ2-5
CSAQGLAGLRTYQETQYF
TGCAGCGCACAGGGACTAGCGGGGTTAAGGACATACCAAGAGACCCAGTACTTC
>.|.|TRBV2|TRBJ1-1
CASSQVGRLNTEAFF
TGCGCCAGCAGCCAAGTCGGGAGATTGAACACTGAAGCTTTCTTT
>many|TRBD1|TRBV28|TRBJ2-7
CASSWTGDEQYF
TGTGCCAGCAGTTGGACAGGAGACGAGCAGTACTTC
>many|.|TRBV6-1|TRBJ1-1
CASSNLAGPLGVDTEAFF
TGTGCCAGCAGTAACCTCGCCGGACCCCTTGGGGTGGACACTGAAGCTTTCTTT
>.|TRBD1|TRBV12-3/TRBV12-4|TRBJ2-3
CASSPSLGTGAVTDTQYF
TGTGCCAGCAGTCCTTCGTTAGGGACAGGGGCTGTCACAGATACGCAGTATTTT
>.|TRBD1|TRBV6-1|TRBJ1-4
CASSSGGQEKLFF
TGTGCCAGCAGCTCAGGGGGGCAAGAAAAACTGTTTTTT
>.|TRBD1|TRBV7-8|TRBJ2-6
CASSPSGRGKGANVLTF
TGTGCCAGCAGCCCTAGTGGCAGGGGGAAGGGGGCCAACGTCCTGACTTTC
>.|.|TRBV25-1|TRBJ2-7
CASSEGGHYEQYF
TGTGCCAGCAGTGAAGGAGGGCACTACGAGCAGTACTTC
>.|TRBD1|TRBV28|TRBJ1-6
CASRPTRDRDNSPLHF
TGTGCCAGCAGGCCTACCCGGGACAGGGACAATTCACCCCTCCACTTT
>many|.|TRBV6-1|TRBJ1-2
CASSQDGNYGYTF
TGTGCCAGCAGCCAGGACGGTAACTATGGCTACACCTTC
>many|.|TRBV28|TRBJ2-7
CASSLTQGEVDEQYF
TGTGCCAGCAGCCTAACCCAGGGTGAAGTGGACGAGCAGTACTTC
>many|.|TRBV2|TRBJ2-5
CATRLAKETQYF
TGTGCCACCCGGCTAGCGAAAGAGACCCAGTACTTC
>many|.|TRBV6-1|TRBJ1-2
CASSEAGEREDGYTF
TGTGCCAGCAGTGAAGCCGGTGAGAGAGAAGATGGCTACACCTTC
>few|.|TRBV7-9|TRBJ2-7
CASSLRSGFPYEQYF
TGTGCCAGCAGCTTAAGGTCGGGGTTTCCCTACGAGCAGTACTTC
>.|.|TRBV12-3/TRBV12-4|TRBJ2-5
CASSPDGETQYF
TGTGCCAGCAGTCCAGACGGGGAGACCCAGTACTTC
>few|TRBD2|TRBV5-6|TRBJ2-2
CASSWLGEGNTGELFF
TGTGCCAGCAGCTGGCTCGGGGAGGGGAACACCGGGGAGCTGTTTTTT
>.|TRBD2|TRBV5-1|TRBJ2-7
CASSLAGTSGANSYEQYF
TGCGCCAGCAGCTTGGCGGGGACTAGCGGGGCGAACTCCTACGAGCAGTACTTC
>many|.|TRBV28|TRBJ2-7
CATSYTHEQYF
TGTGCCACCTCTTACACTCACGAGCAGTACTTC
>many|.|TRBV7-2|TRBJ1-4
CASSLTTGAGEKLFF
TGTGCCAGCAGCTTAACGACGGGGGCGGGTGAAAAACTGTTTTTT
>many|TRBD1|TRBV28|TRBJ1-2
CASSETGGTGYTF
TGTGCCAGCAGTGAAACAGGGGGCACGGGCTACACCTTC
>many|.|TRBV6-4|TRBJ2-7
CASSDSVLGYEQYF
TGTGCCAGCAGTGACTCAGTGCTTGGTTACGAGCAGTACTTC
>.|.|TRBV5-6|TRBJ2-2
CASSLDLNTGELFF
TGTGCCAGCAGCTTGGACCTGAACACCGGGGAGCTGTTTTTT
>.|.|TRBV20-1|TRBJ2-7
CSAIGTSSYEQYF
TGCAGTGCTATAGGCACAAGCTCCTACGAGCAGTACTTC
>many|.|TRBV6-1|TRBJ1-1
CASSGGITEAFF
TGTGCCAGCAGTGGGGGGATCACTGAAGCTTTCTTT
>.|TRBD2|TRBV5-1|TRBJ2-1
CASSFSGGALYNEQFF
TGCGCCAGCAGCTTTAGCGGGGGGGCGCTTTACAATGAGCAGTTCTTC
>.|TRBD1|TRBV29-1|TRBJ2-1
CSAKQTGAHNEQFF
TGCAGCGCCAAACAGACAGGGGCCCACAATGAGCAGTTCTTC
>.|TRBD1|TRBV6-1|TRBJ1-1
CASQLRGLFTEAFF
TGTGCCAGTCAGCTCAGGGGGCTTTTCACTGAAGCTTTCTTT
>.|.|TRBV6-5|TRBJ1-2
CASSYSVSGYYGYTF
TGTGCCAGCAGTTACTCGGTTTCAGGGTACTATGGCTACACCTTC
>few|.|TRBV29-1|TRBJ1-1
CSVDAGVNTEAFF
TGCAGCGTTGATGCGGGCGTGAACACTGAAGCTTTCTTT
>many|.|TRBV28|TRBJ1-1
CASSLMLEGTEAFF
TGTGCCAGCAGTTTAATGCTCGAGGGCACTGAAGCTTTCTTT
>many|.|TRBV29-1|TRBJ2-5
CSVEAGVVETQYF
TGCAGCGTTGAAGCCGGGGTGGTGGAGACCCAGTACTTC
>many|.|TRBV12-3/TRBV12-4|TRBJ1-2
CASSFFGGGSRRDYGYTF
TGTGCCAGCAGTTTCTTTGGGGGCGGGAGCCGCAGGGACTATGGCTACACCTTC
>few|.|TRBV15|TRBJ1-6
CATSRGQAGSPLHF
TGTGCCACCAGCAGAGGACAGGCTGGGTCACCCCTCCACTTT
>.|.|TRBV10-3|TRBJ1-2
CASSYEGGRYGYTF
TGTGCCAGCAGTTATGAGGGCGGGCGCTATGGCTACACCTTC
>many|TRBD2|TRBV7-6|TRBJ2-5
CASSLGASGGFQETQYF
TGTGCCAGCAGCTTAGGAGCTAGCGGGGGATTTCAAGAGACCCAGTACTTC